What follows are 23 T cell receptor beta chains derived from one specimen sequenced in a study of blood T cell repertoires in COVID-19. Sequenced by immunoSEQ multiplex PCR; TCRdb stores in-frame clones only, minus some. The table shows more than 250,000 clones, with roughly 85% occurring only once. The sequenced material came from PBMCs or T cells enriched from blood (not recorded which). These receptors were obtained from a woman in her twenties or thirties who had recovered from COVID-19.

This chain joins TRBV5-4 and TRBJ2-1, with TRBD2 matching over 12 bases. This CDR3 is 15 amino acids long. V shed 4 bases and J 3 bases; nucleotides not matched to a gene: 2. Germline V gene lookup returns CDR1 SGHNT and CDR2 YYREEE (reference sequence). The CDR3 loop is CASSRTSGDYNEQFF. For the CDR3, the DNA is TGTGCCAGCAGCCGGACTAGCGGGGACTACAATGAGCAGTTCTTC. The variable domain in full, completed from reference TRBV5-4 and TRBJ2-1, reads ETGVTQSPTHLIKTRGQQVTLRCSSQSGHNTVSWYQQALGQGPQFIFQYYREEENGRGNFPPRFSGLQFPNYSSELNVNALELDDSALYLCASSRTSGDYNEQFFGPGTRLTVL.

There are a few counts of this clone. The V gene is TRBV19, the J gene TRBJ1-1, with TRBD1 as a possible D gene (5 bases). Germline V lookup: CDR1 LNHDA, CDR2 SQIVND (reference sequence). The CDR3 runs 15 residues. Trimming took off 5 bases at V and 2 bases at J, with 15 bases between the two ends. CDR3 protein: CASSSAGHTNTEAFF. In DNA, the CDR3 is TGTGCCAGTAGTTCTGCGGGGCATACCAACACTGAAGCTTTCTTT.

The chain recombines TRBV5-1 with TRBJ2-1, with D possibly matching TRBD1 (6 bases). The germline CDR1 and CDR2 sequences are SGHRS and YFSETQ. Trimming cost V 6 bases and J 7 bases, with 17 bases left between them. The CDR3 runs 14 residues. The CDR3 loop is CASTPGPGDNEQFF. The CDR3 nucleotides read TGCGCCAGCACCCCCGGACCAGGGGATAATGAGCAGTTCTTC.

This sequence joins TRBV5-4 and TRBJ1-2; weak D call: TRBD1 (5 bases). The CDR3 has 15 residues. Germline-derived CDR1 and CDR2 are SGHNT and YYREEE (reference sequence). Trimming removed 2 bases at V and 4 bases at J, with 15 bases between. The CDR3 DNA is TGTGCCAGCAGCTTTTCCCTCGGGGGAGTCTATGGCTACACCTTC. Amino acid sequence: CASSFSLGGVYGYTF.

This chain connects TRBV5-1 to TRBJ2-3; TRBD2 agrees at 9 bases. The CDR3 has 16 residues. After removal of 0 bases from V and 2 bases from J, the junction contained 4 bases not matched to a gene. Germline lookup yields CDR1 SGHRS and CDR2 YFSETQ. The CDR3 DNA is TGCGCCAGCAGCTTGGATAGCGGGGGAATCACAGATACGCAGTATTTT. It yields the protein CASSLDSGGITDTQYF. The full variable domain, with the rest looked up from reference TRBV5-1 and TRBJ2-3, is KAGVTQTPRYLIKTRGQQVTLSCSPISGHRSVSWYQQTPGQGLQFLFEYFSETQRNKGNFPGRFSGRQFSNSRSEMNVSTLELGDSALYLCASSLDSGGITDTQYFGPGTRLTVL.

The chain carries TRBV10-3 and TRBJ2-3, with D unresolved. Trimming left V 0 bases short and J 5 bases short, with 12 bases between. Germline V gene lookup returns CDR1 ENHRY and CDR2 SYGVKD. The CDR3 extends over 15 amino acids. For the CDR3, the DNA is TGTGCCATCAGTGAGTCCGGTCTACCGGGAGATACGCAGTATTTT. Its translation is CAISESGLPGDTQYF.

The chain is built from TRBV7-3 and TRBJ2-4; a weak D match, TRBD2 (6 bases). Trimming took off 2 bases at V and 8 bases at J, with 13 bases between the two ends. Germline assignment: CDR1 SGHTA and CDR2 FQGTGA. The CDR3 has 14 amino acids. CDR3 in amino acids: CASSLGGGRDIQYF. The CDR3, as DNA: TGTGCCAGCAGCTTAGGGGGAGGTAGGGACATTCAGTACTTC.

This clone has just a few counts. Within the sample, other DNA sequences also encode this same CDR3. The genes are TRBV27 and TRBJ1-2; TRBD1 might be the D (6 bases). Per the germline V gene, CDR1 is MNHEY and CDR2 is SMNVEV (reference sequence). Trimming stripped 2 bases from V and 6 bases from J, with 10 bases between. CDR3 length: 13 residues. The CDR3 protein is CASSLGGADGYTF. In DNA form, the CDR3 reads TGTGCCAGCAGTTTAGGGGGGGCGGATGGCTACACCTTC.

The rearrangement links TRBV7-8 to TRBJ2-7, with TRBD1 matching 8 bases. The CDR3 runs 15 residues. J gave up 2 bases and V 1 base, and 4 bases lay outside the gene matches. The germline V gene has CDR1 SGHVS and CDR2 FQNEAQ. Here the CDR3 reads CASSLGGQGTYEQYF. The CDR3 nucleotides read TGTGCCAGCAGCTTAGGAGGACAGGGAACCTACGAGCAGTACTTC.

The V and J genes are TRBV19 and TRBJ1-1, with D tentatively TRBD1 (6 bases). The germline V gene encodes CDR1 LNHDA and CDR2 SQIVND (reference sequence). V lost 8 bases and J lost 6, with 16 bases in between. CDR3 length equals 13 residues. CDR3 sequence: CASHYTGGSEAFF. The CDR3 DNA reads TGTGCCAGTCACTACACGGGGGGCTCTGAAGCTTTCTTT.

In its sample, this clone was seen once. This sequence joins TRBV30 and TRBJ1-5; 7 bases line up with TRBD1. Trimming took 5 bases from V and 3 from J; bases not matched to a gene: 4. This CDR3 comprises 13 residues. Germline values: CDR1 GTSNPN, CDR2 SVGIG (reference sequence). The CDR3 loop reads CAWEGAANQPQHF. The CDR3 bases are TGTGCCTGGGAGGGGGCCGCCAATCAGCCCCAGCATTTT.

V is TRBV30 and J is TRBJ1-2; weak D call: TRBD1 (6 bases). V lost 2 bases, J lost 2 bases, and 15 bases lay in between. This CDR3 has 15 residues. Looked up from germline, CDR1 is GTSNPN and CDR2 is SVGIG (reference sequence). CDR3 loop: CAWSRRGRGNYGYTF. The CDR3 DNA reads as TGTGCCTGGAGTCGTCGGGGTAGGGGGAACTATGGCTACACCTTC.

The V and J genes are TRBV6-5 and TRBJ2-7; 9 bases are a match to TRBD1. CDR1 and CDR2 (germline): MNHEY, SVGAGI. J gave up 4 bases and V 6 bases, and 7 bases lay outside the gene matches. The CDR3 is 14 residues long. In DNA form, the CDR3 reads TGTGCCAGCAGGCCCGGGACAGGGTTTTACGAGCAGTACTTC. Its protein product is CASRPGTGFYEQYF.

This sequence joins TRBV24-1 and TRBJ1-1; unclear D gene. This CDR3 has 12 amino acids. CDR1 and CDR2 (germline): KGHDR, SFDVKD. Trimming stripped 7 bases from V and 5 bases from J, with 10 bases between. This chain's CDR3 is CATSAGGTEAFF. The DNA of the CDR3 is TGTGCCACCAGCGCAGGAGGTACTGAAGCTTTCTTT.

V gene TRBV5-1 combines with J gene TRBJ2-7, with a weak D call TRBD1 (5 bases). V was clipped by 4 bases and J by 1 base, with 12 bases between them. This CDR3 is built from 14 residues. Germline assignment: CDR1 SGHRS and CDR2 YFSETQ. CDR3 amino acids: CASSPTAASYEQYF. The CDR3 DNA is TGCGCCAGCAGCCCGACAGCTGCTTCCTACGAGCAGTACTTC.

The chain uses TRBV29-1 and TRBJ1-5, with D possibly TRBD1 on 6 matching bases. Germline V CDR1 and CDR2: SQVTM, ANQGSEA. V was clipped by 6 bases and J by 4 bases, with 10 bases between them. This CDR3 is built from 12 residues. CDR3 region: CSVTGPNQPQHF. The CDR3 DNA reads TGCAGCGTCACAGGGCCAAATCAGCCCCAGCATTTT.

The gene calls are TRBV9 and TRBJ2-3, with 12 bases aligning to TRBD2. There are 16 residues in the CDR3. The ends lost 3 bases at V and 5 bases at J; junction bases unmatched: 7. Per the germline V gene, CDR1 is SGDLS and CDR2 is YYNGEE. CDR3 coding DNA: TGTGCCAGCAGCGCGGCTAGCGGGGGGGCTGAAGATACGCAGTATTTT. Its translation: CASSAASGGAEDTQYF.

This clone came up once. V usage is TRBV3-1 (or the pseudogene TRBV3-2) and J usage is TRBJ1-2; D may be TRBD1 (5 bases). Germline CDR1 is LGHDT and CDR2 is YNNKEL (reference sequence). V lost 3 bases to trimming and J lost 7 bases, with 9 bases between them. The CDR3 has 12 amino acids. CDR3 DNA: TGTGCCAGCAGCCATAGACAGCTTGGCTACACCTTC. It is translated as CASSHRQLGYTF.

J is TRBJ1-4 and V is TRBV9, with D perhaps TRBD1 (6 bases). The V gene's germline CDR1 is SGDLS and CDR2 YYNGEE. V dropped 4 bases and J dropped 5 bases, with 18 bases sitting between them. This CDR3 comprises 16 residues. CDR3 sequence reads: CASSPRHRDTNEKLFF. Written as DNA, the CDR3 is TGTGCCAGCAGCCCCCGACACAGGGATACCAATGAAAAACTGTTTTTT.

This chain uses TRBV2 with TRBJ2-7; D is uncertain. The CDR3 extends over 12 amino acids. The germline V gene encodes CDR1 SNHLY and CDR2 FYNNEI. Trimming stripped 9 bases from V and 0 bases from J, with 9 bases between. The CDR3 region has the DNA TGTGCCAGTAATCCTTCCTCCTACGAGCAGTACTTC. Encoded protein: CASNPSSYEQYF.

V usage is TRBV27 and J usage is TRBJ1-2; no clear D gene. Germline V gene lookup returns CDR1 MNHEY and CDR2 SMNVEV (reference sequence). CDR3 length: 14 residues. The V and J ends lost 1 base and 8 bases respectively, with 14 bases between them. The CDR3 region is CASSLYSRPGGYTF. CDR3 DNA sequence: TGTGCCAGCAGTTTATATTCCCGTCCGGGAGGCTACACCTTC.

The V and J genes are TRBV3-1 (or the pseudogene TRBV3-2) and TRBJ2-3; 9 bases are shared with TRBD2. The CDR3 length is 16 residues. Germline-derived CDR1 and CDR2 are LGHDT and YNNKEL (reference sequence). With V trimmed by 3 bases and J by 2 bases, 6 bases remained unmatched. CDR3 coding DNA: TGTGCCAGCAGCCAGGGAAGCGGGGGGTTCACAGATACGCAGTATTTT. Translating it yields CASSQGSGGFTDTQYF.

V is TRBV30 and J is TRBJ1-2; 7 bases agree with TRBD1. Germline V gives CDR1 GTSNPN, CDR2 SVGIG (reference sequence). The length of the CDR3 is 15 residues. Germline trimming cut 2 bases from V and 4 bases from J; bases unmatched to any gene: 10. CDR3 in amino acids: CAWSSRQGVFYGYTF. The CDR3 DNA follows: TGTGCCTGGAGTTCCCGACAGGGCGTTTTCTATGGCTACACCTTC.